This TCR beta chain was identified in a study of cytomegalovirus exposure and HLA in healthy donors. As to this clone: Its antigen remains unidentified.

The PCR had 60 Vbeta and 13 Jbeta primers. Assay: immunoSEQ multiplex PCR; the TCRdb copy retains only in-frame clones and omits some. The sample consists of around 81,000 clones, about 64% of them appearing once. Whole-study results and caveats: A highly shared variant cluster was judged a likely technical artifact. Some TCR beta chains (roughly 160 of them) were listed as cytomegalovirus-associated.

Sequencing was done on a sample of PBMCs. The receptor comes from a man aged 30 to 45 in good health and CMV-seropositive.

The CDR3 coding sequence is TGTGCCAGCAGCAACCGTTTGGGACTAGGCAACACCGGGGAGCTGTTTTTT. This gives the protein CASSNRLGLGNTGELFF. The V and J genes are TRBV7-2 and TRBJ2-2; TRBD2 matches 8 bases. The CDR3 consists of 17 residues. Germline CDR1 reads SGHTA; CDR2 reads FQGNSA. Unmatched junction bases numbered 10, after V lost 5 bases and J lost 2 bases.